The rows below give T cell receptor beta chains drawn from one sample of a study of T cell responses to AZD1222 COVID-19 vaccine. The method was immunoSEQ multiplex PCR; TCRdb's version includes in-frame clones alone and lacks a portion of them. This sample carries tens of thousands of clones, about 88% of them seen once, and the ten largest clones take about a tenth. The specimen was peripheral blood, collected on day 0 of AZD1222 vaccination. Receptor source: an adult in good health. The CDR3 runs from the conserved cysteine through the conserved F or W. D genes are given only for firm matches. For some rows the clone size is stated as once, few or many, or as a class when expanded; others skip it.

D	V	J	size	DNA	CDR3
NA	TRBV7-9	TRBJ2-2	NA	TGTGCCAGCAGCTCACAGGCTGCGGAGCTGTTTTTT	CASSSQAAELFF
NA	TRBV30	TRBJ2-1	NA	TGTGCCTGGAGGAGGACGGCCAGTGGGCAGTTCTTC	CAWRRTASGQFF
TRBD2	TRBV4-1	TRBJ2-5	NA	TGCGCCAGCAGCCAAGACCTAGCGGGGGGGTCATGGGAGACCCAGTACTTC	CASSQDLAGGSWETQYF
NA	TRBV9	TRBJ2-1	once	TGTGCCAGCAGCGTAGATCAGCGATACAGCTCCTACAATGAGCAGTTCTTC	CASSVDQRYSSYNEQFF
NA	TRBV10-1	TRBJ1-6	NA	TGCGCCAGCAGTGACCGCGACAGGTTTTGTTCACCCCTCCACTTT	CASSDRDRFCSPLHF
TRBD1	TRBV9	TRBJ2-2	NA	TGTGCCAGCAGCCGGGACAGGGTGTCCGGGGAGCTGTTTTTT	CASSRDRVSGELFF
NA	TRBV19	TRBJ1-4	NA	TGTGCCAGTAGCGGACCTACACGGACTAATGAAAAACTGTTTTTT	CASSGPTRTNEKLFF
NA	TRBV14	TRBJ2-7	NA	TGTGCCAGCAGCCATAAACAGGGCTACGAGCAGTACTTC	CASSHKQGYEQYF
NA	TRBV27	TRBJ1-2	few	TGTGCCAGCAGTACCTATCGGACAGAAGGAGCCCAGCGAGCTAACTATGGCTACACCTTC	CASSTYRTEGAQRANYGYTF
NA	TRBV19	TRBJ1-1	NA	TGTGCCAGTAGAAACCTAGACAGTATGAACACTGAAGCTTTCTTT	CASRNLDSMNTEAFF
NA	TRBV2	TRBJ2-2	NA	TGTGCCAGCAGTGAAGCAAGGGTGGCCTCCGGGGAGCTGTTTTTT	CASSEARVASGELFF
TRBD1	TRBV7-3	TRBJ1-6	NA	TGTGCCAGCAGCCGGGACAGGGAGGGACCCCTCCACTTT	CASSRDREGPLHF
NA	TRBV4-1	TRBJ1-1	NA	TGCGCCAGCAGCCAGCCCCCTATGAACACTGAAGCTTTCTTT	CASSQPPMNTEAFF
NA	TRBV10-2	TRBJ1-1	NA	TGCGCCAGCAGTGATAAAGGGTACACTGAAGCTTTCTTT	CASSDKGYTEAFF
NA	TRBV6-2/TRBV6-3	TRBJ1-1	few	TGTGCCAGCAGTTACCGTGCAGGGATGAACACTGAAGCTTTCTTT	CASSYRAGMNTEAFF
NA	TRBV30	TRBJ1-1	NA	TGTGCCTGGAGTGCGCCCAACACTGAAGCTTTCTTT	CAWSAPNTEAFF
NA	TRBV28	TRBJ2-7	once	TGCGCCAGCAGTCCCCAGAGAGGGGCGGCCTACGAGCAGTACTTC	CASSPQRGAAYEQYF
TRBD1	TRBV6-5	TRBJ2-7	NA	TGTGCCAGCCAGACCGGACAGGGCGCCTACGAGCAGTACTTC	CASQTGQGAYEQYF
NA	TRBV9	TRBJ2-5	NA	TGTGCCAGCAGCCCCCGCGGTACACCCGGCGAGACCCAGTACTTC	CASSPRGTPGETQYF
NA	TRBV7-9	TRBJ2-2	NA	TGTGCCAGCAGCTTAGTGGCTGCCTGGAACACCGGGGAGCTGTTTTTT	CASSLVAAWNTGELFF
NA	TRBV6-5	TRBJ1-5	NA	TGTGCCAGCAGTTACCCGGGACAGCCCCAGCATTTT	CASSYPGQPQHF
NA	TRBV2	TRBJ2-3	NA	TGTGCCAGCAGGAGGGGACAAGCCCCCCTCACGCAGTATTTT	CASRRGQAPLTQYF
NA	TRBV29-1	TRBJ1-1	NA	TGCAGCGTTGCGAACACTGAAGCTTTCTTT	CSVANTEAFF
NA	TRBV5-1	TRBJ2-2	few	TGCGCCAGCAGCTTGGCAGGGCTAAGAGGGGCCGGGGAGCTGTTTTTT	CASSLAGLRGAGELFF
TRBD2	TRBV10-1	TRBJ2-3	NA	TGCGCCAGCAGTGATAGCGGGAGCTCAGATACGCAGTATTTT	CASSDSGSSDTQYF
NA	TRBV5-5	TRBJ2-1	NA	TGTGCCAGCAGCTTGGGAATCAATGAGCAGTTCTTC	CASSLGINEQFF
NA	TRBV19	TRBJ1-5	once	TGTGCCAGTAGTATACAGGAAATCAATCAGCCCCAGCATTTT	CASSIQEINQPQHF
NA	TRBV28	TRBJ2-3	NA	TGTGCCAGCAGCTCCCTAGGAGGTACGCAGTATTTT	CASSSLGGTQYF
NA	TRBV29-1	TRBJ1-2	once	TGCAGCGTTGAAACCGACTATGGCTACACCTTC	CSVETDYGYTF
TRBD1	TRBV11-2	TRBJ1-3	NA	TGTGCCAGCAGCTTAGTCAGGGGGCTAAACGGAAACACCATATATTTT	CASSLVRGLNGNTIYF
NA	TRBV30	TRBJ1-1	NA	TGTGCCTGGAGGCTGGGTGCGGGGTGGGACACTGAAGCTTTCTTT	CAWRLGAGWDTEAFF
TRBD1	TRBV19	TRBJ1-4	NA	TGTGCCAGTAGGGCGACAGGGGAAGGTGAAAAACTGTTTTTT	CASRATGEGEKLFF
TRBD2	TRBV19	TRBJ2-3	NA	TGTGCCAGTAGTACACCCCACACTAGCGGGGGGGTTGATACGCAGTATTTT	CASSTPHTSGGVDTQYF
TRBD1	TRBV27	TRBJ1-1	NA	TGTGCCAGCAGTCTCGCCCCGCCGGGACAGGGAGGAAGCACTGAAGCTTTCTTT	CASSLAPPGQGGSTEAFF
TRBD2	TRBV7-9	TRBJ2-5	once	TGTGCCAGCAGCTCGCCTGAGGGAGGGTTGCGGGAGACCCAGTACTTC	CASSSPEGGLRETQYF
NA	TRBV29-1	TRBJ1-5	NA	TGCAGCGTATTATCGGGGCAAGGCCAGCCCCAGCATTTT	CSVLSGQGQPQHF
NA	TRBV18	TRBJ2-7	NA	TGTGCCAGCTCACCACCGGGTGGGACTGCGGGAAAGCAGTACTTC	CASSPPGGTAGKQYF
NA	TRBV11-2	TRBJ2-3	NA	TGTGCCAGCGGGGGGGCCCTTGGAGATACGCAGTATTTT	CASGGALGDTQYF
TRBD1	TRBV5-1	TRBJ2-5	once	TGCGCCAGCAGCTTGAGGGACAGGGGGCGGGCAGAGACCCAGTACTTC	CASSLRDRGRAETQYF
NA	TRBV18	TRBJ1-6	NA	TGTGCCAGCTCATCTCGGGAAGGGGGGAATTCACCCCTCCACTTT	CASSSREGGNSPLHF
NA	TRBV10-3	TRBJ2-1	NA	TGTGCCATCAGTGACCACCAGGTACCTGGGCAGTTCTTC	CAISDHQVPGQFF
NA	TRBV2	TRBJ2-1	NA	TGTGCCAGCAGTGAAGGGCCGGGGTACTACAATGAGCAGTTCTTC	CASSEGPGYYNEQFF
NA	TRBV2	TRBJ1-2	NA	TGTGCCAGCAGTGAACACGGCGGCTACACCTTC	CASSEHGGYTF